The 32 T cell receptor beta chains presented below share a single source sample, sequenced in a study of T cells expressing NK-cell markers. TCRdb reprocessed the 5' RACE reads and stores each CDR3 protein as one record, lacking DNA. With approximately 460,000 distinct CDR3 sequences in the sample, the ten largest clones hold 7.3%. The material sequenced was blood T cells: a sorted CD56 or NKG2C T cell subset, CD4+ or CD8+ T cells, or bulk PBMC T cells (not recorded which). These receptors were taken from a woman aged 18-70 years in good health.

The V and J genes are TRBV6-2 or TRBV6-3 and TRBJ2-7; the TCRdb call, TRBD1, lacks DNA for checking. The germline CDR1 and CDR2 sequences are MNHEY and SVGEGT. The CDR3 is 13 residues long. The CDR3 sequence is CASSYGTGVEQYF.

The chain recombines TRBV5-4 with TRBJ2-5; TCRdb designates TRBD1, a call that cannot be tested without DNA. Per germline, CDR1 SGHNT and CDR2 YYREEE (reference sequence). There are 15 residues in the CDR3. CDR3 in amino acids: CASSSAGTIQETQYF. Combining the CDR3 with reference TRBV5-4 and TRBJ2-5 gives the whole variable domain ETGVTQSPTHLIKTRGQQVTLRCSSQSGHNTVSWYQQALGQGPQFIFQYYREEENGRGNFPPRFSGLQFPNYSSELNVNALELDDSALYLCASSSAGTIQETQYFGPGTRLLVL.

The chain couples TRBV6-2 or TRBV6-3 to TRBJ2-1; as DNA is missing, the TRBD2 call by TCRdb cannot be tested. CDR3 length: 15 residues. The V gene's germline CDR1 is MNHEY and CDR2 SVGEGT. This chain's CDR3 is CASSRLAGGWGEQFF.

J is TRBJ1-2 and V is TRBV5-4. This CDR3 has 13 amino acids. CDR1 and CDR2 (germline): SGHNT, YYREEE (reference sequence). The CDR3 sequence: CASSLDRSLGYTF.

The chain has TRBV11-1 and TRBJ2-1; TCRdb names TRBD2, which stays unverified in the absence of DNA. The CDR3 extends over 18 amino acids. Germline V gene data show CDR1 as SGHAT and CDR2 as FQDESV (reference sequence). CDR3: CASSQPSSGQGPRDEQFF.

The CDR3 protein is CASSQTRGHSPLHF. The J gene is TRBJ1-6, the V gene TRBV4-3; TCRdb gives TRBD1 as the D gene, but with no DNA this cannot be confirmed. The length of the CDR3 is 14 residues. Germline loops: CDR1 LGHNA, CDR2 YSLEER.

The V and J genes are TRBV2 and TRBJ2-5; the TCRdb D gene call, TRBD1, has no DNA to confirm it. Germline CDR1 SNHLY, CDR2 FYNNEI. The CDR3 has 12 residues. The CDR3 loop reads CASTGTEYPQYF.

This chain connects TRBV4-2 to TRBJ1-2. Germline-derived CDR1 and CDR2 are LGHNA and YNFKEQ. This CDR3 comprises 17 residues. The CDR3 spells CASSLSEAKGIRDGYTF.

The chain joins TRBV12-3 or TRBV12-4 to TRBJ2-5. This CDR3 has 14 residues. This CDR3 is CASSFVPYQETQYF.

The chain uses TRBV28 and TRBJ2-5; the TCRdb call, TRBD1, lacks DNA for checking. The CDR3 has 13 residues. Germline CDR1 is MDHEN and CDR2 is SYDVKM. The CDR3 protein is CASMPVGEETQYF.

The rearrangement joins TRBV5-1 to TRBJ2-2; the D call from TCRdb, TRBD2, cannot be confirmed without DNA. In germline, CDR1 is SGHRS, CDR2 YFSETQ. The CDR3 is made up of 16 amino acids. This CDR3 is CASSPQASGSLGELFF. Full variable domain (outside the CDR3, taken from reference TRBV5-1 and TRBJ2-2): KAGVTQTPRYLIKTRGQQVTLSCSPISGHRSVSWYQQTPGQGLQFLFEYFSETQRNKGNFPGRFSGRQFSNSRSEMNVSTLELGDSALYLCASSPQASGSLGELFFGEGSRLTVL.

The chain recombines TRBV4-1 with TRBJ2-3; TCRdb indicates TRBD2, and absent DNA this call remains unverified. The CDR3 covers 14 residues. CDR1 MGHRA and CDR2 YSYEKL come from the germline V gene. The CDR3 is CASSQPGLRDTQYF.

V and J are TRBV5-5 and TRBJ1-1; the TCRdb D gene call, TRBD1, has no DNA to confirm it. The CDR3 is 13 amino acids. Germline assignment: CDR1 SGHKS and CDR2 YYEKEE (reference sequence). CDR3 region: CAGRQTPNTEAFF. Full variable domain (outside the CDR3, taken from reference TRBV5-5 and TRBJ1-1): DAGVTQSPTHLIKTRGQQVTLRCSPISGHKSVSWYQQVLGQGPQFIFQYYEKEERGRGNFPDRFSARQFPNYSSELNVNALLLGDSALYLCAGRQTPNTEAFFGQGTRLTVV.

This CDR3 reads CASSQDWAATEAFF. The chain is built from TRBV3-1 and TRBJ1-1. The CDR3 has 14 amino acids. Germline values: CDR1 LGHDT, CDR2 YNNKEL (reference sequence).

The gene calls are TRBV28 and TRBJ1-5; the TRBD1 assignment by TCRdb is unverifiable without DNA. Germline V gene data show CDR1 as MDHEN and CDR2 as SYDVKM. The CDR3 is 18 residues long. CDR3 sequence reads: CASSFPAPGQGGNQPQHF.

The gene calls are TRBV12-3 or TRBV12-4 and TRBJ2-3; TCRdb names TRBD2, which stays unverified in the absence of DNA. The CDR3 is 12 amino acids. The CDR3 here is CASSTPPNTQYF.

This CDR3 is CASSPRVSIQYF. V usage is TRBV28 and J usage is TRBJ2-4; the TCRdb call, TRBD1, lacks DNA for checking. Germline V gene data show CDR1 as MDHEN and CDR2 as SYDVKM. There are 12 residues in the CDR3.

The CDR3 protein is CASSPSGQGAKNIQYF. The V and J genes are TRBV5-1 and TRBJ2-4; checking the TCRdb D call of TRBD1 is not possible without DNA. This CDR3 is 16 amino acids long. Germline values: CDR1 SGHRS, CDR2 YFSETQ.

The chain couples TRBV12-3 or TRBV12-4 to TRBJ2-2; TCRdb calls TRBD1, which cannot be checked without DNA. The CDR3 sequence is 14 residues long. The CDR3: CASSFRGKGGELFF.

This chain links TRBV5-1 with TRBJ1-2; TCRdb reports TRBD1, a call that lacks DNA to check it against. The CDR3 has 14 amino acids. Germline assignment: CDR1 SGHRS and CDR2 YFSETQ. The CDR3: CASRLDSYVYGYTF.

This rearrangement joins TRBV5-1 to TRBJ1-6; the D gene TCRdb calls, TRBD1, cannot be checked with no DNA. The CDR3 spans 14 residues. Germline-derived CDR1 and CDR2 are SGHRS and YFSETQ. CDR3 protein: CASSFGQDNSPLHF.

The chain employs TRBV6-2 or TRBV6-3 and TRBJ2-2; TCRdb designates TRBD2, a call that cannot be tested without DNA. The germline gives CDR1 MNHEY, CDR2 SVGEGT. The CDR3 contains 13 residues. The CDR3 sequence: CASRGRAAGELFF.

This sequence joins TRBV20-1 and TRBJ2-1; the TCRdb D gene call, TRBD1, has no DNA to confirm it. The CDR3 consists of 13 residues. From germline, CDR1 is DFQATT and CDR2 SNEGSKA (reference sequence). This chain's CDR3 is CSVVWGSWDEQFF.

This chain joins TRBV25-1 and TRBJ2-2; the D call from TCRdb, TRBD1, cannot be confirmed without DNA. Germline V gene data show CDR1 as MGHDK and CDR2 as SYGVNS. The CDR3 runs 16 residues. CDR3: CASSKSGSWGSGELFF.

The chain is built from TRBV9 and TRBJ2-1; TCRdb's D gene call, TRBD1, goes unchecked for lack of DNA. This CDR3 is built from 16 residues. CDR1 SGDLS and CDR2 YYNGEE come from the germline V gene. The CDR3 sequence is CASSPTGTGGRNEQFF.

This chain links TRBV29-1 with TRBJ2-6; TCRdb designates TRBD1, a call that cannot be tested without DNA. Germline loops: CDR1 SQVTM, CDR2 ANQGSEA. The CDR3 contains 17 residues. Here the CDR3 reads CSVEEVMGPSGANVLTF. Looking up the rest from reference TRBV29-1 and TRBJ2-6 gives the full variable domain: SAVISQKPSRDICQRGTSLTIQCQVDSQVTMMFWYRQQPGQSLTLIATANQGSEATYESGFVIDKFPISRPNLTFSTLTVSNMSPEDSSIYLCSVEEVMGPSGANVLTFGAGSRLTVL.

The rearrangement links TRBV5-1 to TRBJ2-2. CDR1 and CDR2 (germline): SGHRS, YFSETQ. The CDR3 extends over 15 amino acids. CDR3 sequence reads: CASSVNKQHGGELFF.

The chain has TRBV7-2 and TRBJ1-2; TCRdb picks TRBD1, but there is no DNA to check that call. Germline loops: CDR1 SGHTA, CDR2 FQGNSA. The length of the CDR3 is 15 residues. CDR3 amino acids: CASSAYPTDSYGYTF.

The chain combines TRBV20-1 with TRBJ2-5; TCRdb outputs TRBD1, but without DNA this stays unchecked. The CDR3 loop spans 16 amino acids. CDR1 DFQATT and CDR2 SNEGSKA come from the germline V gene (reference sequence). The CDR3 loop reads CSALLPPLTGGETQYF.

The genes are TRBV9 and TRBJ2-3; the D gene TCRdb calls, TRBD2, cannot be checked with no DNA. Germline lookup yields CDR1 SGDLS and CDR2 YYNGEE. The CDR3 extends over 15 amino acids. CDR3 sequence: CASSLWTAGTDTQYF.

This chain connects TRBV19 to TRBJ1-1. This CDR3 has 13 residues. Germline CDR1 and CDR2: LNHDA and SQIVND (reference sequence). CDR3 sequence reads: CASSWQRNTEAFF. The full variable domain, completed using reference TRBV19 and TRBJ1-1, is DGGITQSPKYLFRKEGQNVTLSCEQNLNHDAMYWYRQDPGQGLRLIYYSQIVNDFQKGDIAEGYSVSREKKESFPLTVTSAQKNPTAFYLCASSWQRNTEAFFGQGTRLTVV.

The V gene is TRBV11-2, the J gene TRBJ2-1. The CDR3 spans 15 residues. Germline values: CDR1 SGHAT, CDR2 FQNNGV. CDR3 region: CASSLVGGTYNEQFF.